The entry below gives a single T cell receptor beta chain sequence along with its context. Its antigen is currently unknown. This specimen belongs to a study of cytomegalovirus exposure and HLA in healthy donors. Study outcomes and limitations: TCR beta chains numbering under 200 were designated cytomegalovirus-associated. Subsequent analysis showed first-cohort TCR clusters tending to co-occur in 120 or so validation repertoires.

The V and J ends lost 3 bases and 7 bases, in that order; junction bases with no gene match: 4. CDR3 length: 14 amino acids. Germline CDR1 reads SGHKS; CDR2 reads YYEKEE (reference sequence). Clones were read by immunoSEQ multiplex PCR, and TCRdb kept only the in-frame ones, dropping some. The sample lists 90,000 to 150,000 clones, about 87% occurring once. Material: PBMCs. The chain has TRBV5-5 and TRBJ1-4, with TRBD1 matching 9 bases. The clonotype was recovered from a man between 18 and 35 years old in good health and CMV-seronegative. DNA of the CDR3: TGTGCCAGCAGCTCGGGGACAGGGTCTGAAAAACTGTTTTTT. It yields the protein CASSSGTGSEKLFF. The full variable domain, its missing parts supplied by reference TRBV5-5 and TRBJ1-4, is DAGVTQSPTHLIKTRGQQVTLRCSPISGHKSVSWYQQVLGQGPQFIFQYYEKEERGRGNFPDRFSARQFPNYSSELNVNALLLGDSALYLCASSSGTGSEKLFFGSGTQLSVL.